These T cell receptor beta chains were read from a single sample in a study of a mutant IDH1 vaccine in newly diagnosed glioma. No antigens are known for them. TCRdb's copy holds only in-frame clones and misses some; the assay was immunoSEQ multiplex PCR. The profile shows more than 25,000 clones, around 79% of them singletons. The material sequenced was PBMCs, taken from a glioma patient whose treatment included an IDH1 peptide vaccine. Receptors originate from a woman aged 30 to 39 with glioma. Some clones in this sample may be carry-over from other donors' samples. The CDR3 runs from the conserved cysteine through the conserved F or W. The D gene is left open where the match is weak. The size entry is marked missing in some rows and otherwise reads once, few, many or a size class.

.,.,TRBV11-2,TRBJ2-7,CASSLVRAGPYEQYF,TGTGCCAGCAGCTTAGTCCGGGCCGGGCCCTACGAGCAGTACTTC
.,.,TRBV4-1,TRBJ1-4,CASSQDKETTNEKLFF,TGCGCCAGCAGCCAAGATAAGGAGACAACTAATGAAAAACTGTTTTTT
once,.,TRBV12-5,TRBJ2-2,CASGQVVAIGELFF,TGTGCTAGTGGCCAGGTAGTGGCGATCGGGGAGCTGTTTTTT
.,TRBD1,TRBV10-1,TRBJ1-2,CANRGQGASGYGYTF,TGCGCCAACAGGGGACAGGGGGCCAGTGGCTATGGCTACACCTTC
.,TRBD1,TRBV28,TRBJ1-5,CASKDGTGSQPQHF,TGTGCCAGCAAAGACGGGACAGGGAGTCAGCCCCAGCATTTT
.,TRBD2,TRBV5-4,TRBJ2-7,CASSLEASGRAYEQYF,TGTGCCAGCAGCTTGGAAGCTAGCGGGAGGGCCTACGAGCAGTACTTC
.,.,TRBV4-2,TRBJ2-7,CASSQDWALGGSEQYF,TGTGCCAGCAGCCAAGATTGGGCTCTCGGGGGCTCCGAGCAGTACTTC
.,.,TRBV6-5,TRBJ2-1,CASSSRDPLWEQFF,TGTGCCAGCAGTTCCCGGGACCCCTTATGGGAGCAGTTCTTC
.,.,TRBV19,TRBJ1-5,CASSIASNQPQHF,TGTGCCAGTAGTATAGCGTCCAATCAGCCCCAGCATTTT
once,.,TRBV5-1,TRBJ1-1,CASSFPQGSEAFF,TGCGCCAGCAGCTTCCCACAGGGCTCTGAAGCTTTCTTT
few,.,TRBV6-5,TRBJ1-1,CASSYGDNTEAFF,TGTGCCAGCAGTTACGGGGACAACACTGAAGCTTTCTTT
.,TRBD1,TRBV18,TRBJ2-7,CASSPKDRPHEQYF,TGTGCCAGCTCACCTAAGGACAGGCCCCACGAGCAGTACTTC
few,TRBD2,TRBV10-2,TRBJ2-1,CATNLAGGSSLLQFF,TGCGCCACCAATTTAGCGGGAGGGTCATCCCTCCTCCAGTTCTTC
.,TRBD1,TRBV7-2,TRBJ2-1,CASSLRTGSYNEQFF,TGTGCCAGCAGCCTCCGGACAGGCTCCTACAATGAGCAGTTCTTC
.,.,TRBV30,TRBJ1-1,CAWSVGWQDPNTEAFF,TGTGCCTGGAGTGTAGGTTGGCAGGACCCGAACACTGAAGCTTTCTTT
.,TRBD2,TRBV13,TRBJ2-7,CASRRRSGSKREQYF,TGTGCCAGCAGGCGAAGGAGCGGGAGCAAGCGCGAGCAGTACTTC
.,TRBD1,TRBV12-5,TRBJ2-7,CASGSWGTGIYEQYF,TGTGCTAGTGGTTCCTGGGGGACAGGGATCTACGAGCAGTACTTC
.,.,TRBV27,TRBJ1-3,CASSNDPSGNTIYF,TGTGCCAGCAGCAATGACCCCTCTGGAAACACCATATATTTT
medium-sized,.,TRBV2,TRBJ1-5,CASSPQGQVNQPQHF,TGTGCCAGCAGTCCCCAGGGGCAGGTAAATCAGCCCCAGCATTTT
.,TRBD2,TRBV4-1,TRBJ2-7,CASSQDHGRADPYTAYEEQYF,TGCGCCAGCAGCCAAGATCACGGGAGGGCCGACCCTTACACCGCTTACGAAGAGCAGTACTTC
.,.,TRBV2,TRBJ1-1,CASSERSGMNTEAFF,TGTGCCAGCAGTGAAAGGTCGGGGATGAACACTGAAGCTTTCTTT
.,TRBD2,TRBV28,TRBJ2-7,CASSLGRAYEQYF,TGTGCCAGCTCTCTCGGGAGGGCCTACGAGCAGTACTTC
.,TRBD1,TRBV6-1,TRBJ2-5,CASSEEGTGPRETQYF,TGTGCCAGCAGTGAAGAAGGGACAGGCCCACGGGAGACCCAGTACTTC
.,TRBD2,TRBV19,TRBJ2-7,CASSTKGLGHEQYF,TGTGCCAGTAGTACCAAAGGACTAGGCCACGAGCAGTACTTC
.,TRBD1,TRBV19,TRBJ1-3,CASIRTGDAINTIYF,TGTGCCAGTATAAGGACAGGGGACGCGATTAACACCATATATTTT
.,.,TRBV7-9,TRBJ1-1,CASSRDGNTEAFF,TGTGCCAGCAGCAGGGACGGGAACACTGAAGCTTTCTTT
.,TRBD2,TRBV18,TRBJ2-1,CASSPAGGRASEQFF,TGTGCCAGCTCACCAGCGGGCGGGAGGGCCAGTGAGCAGTTCTTC
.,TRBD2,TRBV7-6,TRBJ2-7,CASSLGTSGNNEQYF,TGTGCCAGCAGCTTAGGGACTAGCGGGAACAACGAGCAGTACTTC
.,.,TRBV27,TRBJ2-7,CASSSLGYEQYF,TGTGCCAGCAGTTCGCTAGGCTACGAGCAGTACTTC
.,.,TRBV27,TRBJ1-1,CATQVGWGGTNTEAFF,TGTGCCACTCAGGTAGGGTGGGGTGGCACGAACACTGAAGCTTTCTTT
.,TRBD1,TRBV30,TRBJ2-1,CAWLTGDYNEQFF,TGTGCCTGGTTGACAGGGGACTACAATGAGCAGTTCTTC
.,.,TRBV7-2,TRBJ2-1,CASSLQRNEQFF,TGTGCCAGCAGCTTACAGCGCAATGAGCAGTTCTTC
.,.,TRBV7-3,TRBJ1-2,CASTPLIRYGYTF,TGTGCCAGCACCCCTCTGATTCGGTATGGCTACACCTTC
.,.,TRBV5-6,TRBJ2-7,CASSASSYEQYF,TGTGCCAGCAGCGCTAGCTCCTACGAGCAGTACTTC
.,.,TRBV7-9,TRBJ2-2,CASSNRDSTGELFF,TGTGCCAGCAGCAATAGAGATTCCACCGGGGAGCTGTTTTTT
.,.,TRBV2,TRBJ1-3,CASSGRTVTGNTIYF,TGTGCCAGCAGTGGCCGGACAGTAACTGGAAACACCATATATTTT
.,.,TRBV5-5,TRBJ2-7,CASSLGLREQYF,TGTGCCAGCAGCTTGGGTCTGCGCGAGCAGTACTTC
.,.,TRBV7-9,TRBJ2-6,CASSPRPRTSGANVLTF,TGTGCCAGCAGCCCCAGACCCCGAACCTCTGGGGCCAACGTCCTGACTTTC
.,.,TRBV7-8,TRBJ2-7,CASSLAAAYEQYF,TGTGCCAGCAGCTTAGCGGCTGCCTACGAGCAGTACTTC
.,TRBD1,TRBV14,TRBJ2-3,CASSPNRGSYTDTQYF,TGTGCCAGCAGCCCCAACAGGGGCAGCTACACAGATACGCAGTATTTT
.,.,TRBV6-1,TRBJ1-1,CASSQRTLDTEAFF,TGTGCCAGCAGCCAGAGGACACTTGACACTGAAGCTTTCTTT
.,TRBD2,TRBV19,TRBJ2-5,CASSPRTSGEGETQYF,TGTGCCAGTAGTCCTCGGACTAGCGGGGAGGGGGAGACCCAGTACTTC
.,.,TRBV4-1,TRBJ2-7,CASSQVARGISNYEQYF,TGCGCCAGCAGCCAAGTTGCCCGAGGGATCTCGAACTACGAGCAGTACTTC
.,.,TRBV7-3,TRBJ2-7,CASSLDGASYEQYF,TGTGCCAGCAGCTTAGACGGAGCGTCCTACGAGCAGTACTTC
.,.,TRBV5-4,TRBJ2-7,CASSEGPRYEQYF,TGTGCCAGCAGCGAAGGCCCGCGCTACGAGCAGTACTTC
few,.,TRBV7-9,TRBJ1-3,CASSIFPPRPAPGNTIYF,TGTGCCAGCAGTATTTTTCCCCCCAGGCCGGCGCCTGGAAACACCATATATTTT
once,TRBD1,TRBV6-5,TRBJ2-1,CASRPRTGGNNEQFF,TGTGCCAGCAGACCGAGGACAGGGGGAAACAATGAGCAGTTCTTC
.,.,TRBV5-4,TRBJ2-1,CASSLLSSYNEQFF,TGTGCCAGCAGCTTGTTGAGCTCCTACAATGAGCAGTTCTTC
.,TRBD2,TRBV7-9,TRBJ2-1,CASSLVSGLEEFF,TGTGCCAGCAGCCTAGTCTCAGGACTAGAAGAGTTCTTC
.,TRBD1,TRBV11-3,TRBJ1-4,CASSSGGQTNEKLFF,TGTGCCAGCAGCTCCGGGGGACAGACTAATGAAAAACTGTTTTTT
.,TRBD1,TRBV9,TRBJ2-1,CASSADPGQGANEQFF,TGTGCCAGCAGCGCAGACCCGGGACAGGGGGCCAATGAGCAGTTCTTC
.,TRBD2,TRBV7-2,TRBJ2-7,CASSLRGRTSGIYEQYF,TGTGCCAGCAGCTTACGGGGAAGGACTAGCGGGATTTACGAGCAGTACTTC
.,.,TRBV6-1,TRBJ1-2,CASSEVAASGGYTF,TGTGCCAGCAGTGAAGTGGCAGCTTCGGGTGGCTACACCTTC